The entry below describes one T cell receptor (beta chain). The record originates from a study of cytomegalovirus exposure and HLA in healthy donors. With 5 bases removed from V and 5 bases from J, the gap between germline ends came to 12 bases. The CDR3 loop spans 13 amino acids. Germline V gene sequence: CDR1 SNHLY, CDR2 FYNNEI. Vbeta (60) and Jbeta (13) primers were used in the PCR. This table comes from immunoSEQ multiplex PCR, and its TCRdb copy is limited to in-frame clones, with some not included. The sample has nearly 200,000 clones, and its top ten clones hold less than 0.9%. V and J are TRBV2 and TRBJ1-2; D perhaps matches TRBD1 (6 bases). The sample consisted of PBMCs. This receptor was obtained from a boy aged 10-17 years in good health and CMV-seronegative. CDR3: CASSLTQGYGYTF. In DNA form, the CDR3 reads TGTGCCAGCAGTCTCACCCAGGGGTATGGCTACACCTTC. Full variable domain (missing parts from reference TRBV2 and TRBJ1-2): EPEVTQTPSHQVTQMGQEVILRCVPISNHLYFYWYRQILGQKVEFLVSFYNNEISEKSEIFDDQFSVERPDGSNFTLKIRSTKLEDSAMYFCASSLTQGYGYTFGSGTRLTVV.